The clone carrying this TCR beta chain was seen a few times. Antigen unknown. The sample is drawn from a study of cytomegalovirus exposure and HLA in healthy donors. Study overall: An early data release held tens of millions of unique TCRs from HLA-typed donors.

Overall study results and limits: Follow-up analysis seemed to connect common viral pathogens with several of the most significant clusters identified. The study designated 150 to 200 TCR beta chains cytomegalovirus-associated.

Germline values: CDR1 SGDLS, CDR2 YYNGEE. Trimming at V came to 7 bases and at J to 7 bases, leaving 6 bases not matched to a gene. The CDR3 contains 13 residues. The PCR had 60 Vbeta and 13 Jbeta primers. Only in-frame clones appear in the TCRdb table, and some are missing; sequencing was by immunoSEQ multiplex PCR. The profile covers roughly 180,000 clones, with less than 85% appearing a single time and around 1.6% taken by the ten largest. The sequence was obtained from a girl aged 10-17 years in good health and CMV-seropositive. Input material: PBMCs. J is TRBJ2-4 and V is TRBV9; 9 positions agree with TRBD1. The CDR3: CASARDRANIQYF. DNA of the CDR3: TGTGCCAGCGCTCGGGACAGGGCGAACATTCAGTACTTC.